This TCR beta chain was identified during a study of cytomegalovirus exposure and HLA in healthy donors. In the PCR, 60 Vbeta and 13 Jbeta primers were used. The assay was immunoSEQ multiplex PCR, and TCRdb's table has in-frame clones only and misses some. The sample yields about 120,000 clones, 65% to 85% seen once. Study-level points and caveats: Later on, a genetic analysis was performed. It linked a missense variant in DCLRE1C with V- and J-gene trimming of TCR beta. Apparent HLA restriction characterized most CMV-associated TCR beta chains in a later analysis. The study listed approximately 170 cytomegalovirus-associated TCR beta chains. In most subjects, TCR beta sequences reportedly gave accurate predictions of HLA-A and HLA-B alleles.

As concerns this clone: Its specificity is unknown.

The V end was cut by 4 bases, the J end by 7 bases, with 14 bases between. This CDR3 has 14 amino acids. Germline V lookup: CDR1 MNHEY, CDR2 SMNVEV (reference sequence). The receptor was derived from a man aged 45 to 65 in good health and CMV-seronegative. The rearrangement uses TRBV27 and TRBJ1-5, with a tentative D call TRBD1 (5 bases). Material: PBMCs. CDR3 region: CASSSWEGNQPQHF. The CDR3, as DNA: TGTGCCAGCAGTTCTTGGGAGGGGAACCAGCCCCAGCATTTT.